One sample yielded the 12 T cell receptor beta chains listed below, sequenced in a study of shared clonotypes between healthy human individuals. Repertoires were generated with immunoSEQ multiplex PCR, while TCRdb's copy carries only in-frame clones and drops some. The sample yields around 2.1 million clones, approximately 94% seen once. Sequenced: naive CD4+ T cells sorted from blood. Noted subset: CD45RA+ positively selected. Receptors were obtained from a man aged 18 to 35 in good health.

The chain joins TRBV7-9 to TRBJ2-7; 8 bases agree with TRBD1. This CDR3 has 15 amino acids. V gave up 5 bases and J gave up 5 bases; unmatched junction bases: 11. Germline V lookup: CDR1 SEHNR, CDR2 FQNEAQ (reference sequence). Here the CDR3 reads CASSRLRDRSDEQYF. CDR3 bases: TGTGCCAGCAGCCGCCTGCGGGACAGGTCCGACGAGCAGTACTTC. Complete variable domain (other parts from reference TRBV7-9 and TRBJ2-7): DTGVSQNPRHKITKRGQNVTFRCDPISEHNRLYWYRQTLGQGPEFLTYFQNEAQLEKSRLLSDRFSAERPKGSFSTLEIQRTEQGDSAMYLCASSRLRDRSDEQYFGPGTRLTVT.

This chain joins TRBV2 and TRBJ2-1, with a weak D call TRBD2 (6 bases). The CDR3 extends over 14 amino acids. V dropped 7 bases and J dropped 5 bases, with 15 bases sitting between them. Germline V gives CDR1 SNHLY, CDR2 FYNNEI. The CDR3: CASKEGTFDNEQFF. DNA for the CDR3: TGTGCCAGCAAGGAGGGAACCTTCGACAATGAGCAGTTCTTC.

Regarding this clone: The same CDR3 also results from other DNA sequences found in this sample. The gene calls are TRBV7-2 and TRBJ2-3, with 7 bases identical to TRBD1. The CDR3 totals 14 residues. Germline trimming cut 1 base from V and 3 bases from J; bases unmatched to any gene: 1. CDR1 and CDR2 (germline): SGHTA, FQGNSA. The CDR3 coding sequence is TGTGCCAGCAGCTTAGACAGGGGAACAGATACGCAGTATTTT. This codes for CASSLDRGTDTQYF.

The rearrangement links TRBV18 to TRBJ2-1; either TRBD1 or TRBD2 may supply D (5 bases each). The CDR3 is 12 residues long. Trimming removed 1 base at V and 15 bases at J, with 13 bases between. Looked up from germline, CDR1 is KGHSH and CDR2 is LQKENI. In DNA form, the CDR3 reads TGTGCCAGCTCACCACAGGGGAGAGGCATGTTCTTC. This sequence encodes CASSPQGRGMFF.

The count of this clone is one. A read error may produce the germline difference seen at one junction end. Other DNA sequences in the same sample also yield this CDR3. This chain uses TRBV30 with TRBJ1-1, with D unresolved. CDR3 length: 14 residues. Germline CDR1 is GTSNPN and CDR2 is SVGIG (reference sequence). This CDR3 is CAWSAWHPNTEAFF. The CDR3 DNA reads as TGTGCCTGGAGTGCCTGGCATCCGAACACTGAAGCCTTCTTT.

The J gene is TRBJ2-2, the V gene TRBV9; 13 nucleotides align to TRBD2. The germline V gene has CDR1 SGDLS and CDR2 YYNGEE. CDR3 length equals 19 residues. Trimming cost V 4 bases and J 7 bases; bases outside gene matches: 16. Written as DNA, the CDR3 is TGTGCCAGCAGCCCTGAGGGACTAGCGGGAACCTCCTTCAACGGGGAGCTGTTTTTT. Translating it yields CASSPEGLAGTSFNGELFF.

This chain links TRBV7-9 with TRBJ2-4, with 11 bases fitting TRBD1. Germline values: CDR1 SEHNR, CDR2 FQNEAQ (reference sequence). J gave up 14 bases and V 1 base, and 4 bases lay outside the gene matches. This CDR3 has 13 amino acids. The CDR3 sequence is CASSLGTGGREYF. In nucleotides, the CDR3 is TGTGCCAGCAGCTTAGGGACAGGGGGCAGGGAGTACTTC. Based on the CDR3 plus reference TRBV7-9 and TRBJ2-4, the full variable domain is DTGVSQNPRHKITKRGQNVTFRCDPISEHNRLYWYRQTLGQGPEFLTYFQNEAQLEKSRLLSDRFSAERPKGSFSTLEIQRTEQGDSAMYLCASSLGTGGREYFGAGTRLSVL.

The V gene is TRBV27, the J gene TRBJ2-7, with a tentative D call TRBD1 (5 bases). The ends were cut back, 3 bases at V and 0 bases at J, with 9 bases in the middle. This CDR3 is 14 amino acids long. Germline V gene data show CDR1 as MNHEY and CDR2 as SMNVEV (reference sequence). CDR3 coding DNA: TGTGCCAGCAGTTTTAGACAGCCCTCCTACGAGCAGTACTTC. Translation gives CASSFRQPSYEQYF.

In this sample, this clone turned up a few times. The chain carries TRBV7-6 and TRBJ2-7, with TRBD1 matching 8 bases. With 0 bases clipped from V and 0 bases from J, the junction kept 7 bases outside the gene matches. From germline, CDR1 is SGHVS and CDR2 FNYEAQ. This CDR3 spans 17 amino acids. The CDR3 reads CASSLAPDRDHSYEQYF. Written as DNA, the CDR3 is TGTGCCAGCAGCTTAGCGCCGGACAGGGACCACTCCTACGAGCAGTACTTC.

The rearrangement uses TRBV7-2 and TRBJ2-6; no definite D call. The germline gives CDR1 SGHTA, CDR2 FQGNSA. V lost 4 bases and J lost 4, with 14 bases in between. This CDR3 is built from 16 residues. Here the CDR3 reads CASSSLRVWGANVLTF. Written as DNA, the CDR3 is TGTGCCAGCAGCTCCCTTAGAGTTTGGGGGGCCAACGTCCTGACTTTC.

This chain links TRBV11-2 with TRBJ1-6; a possible D gene is TRBD1 (6 bases). The CDR3 runs 18 residues. Trimming left V 0 bases short and J 1 base short, with 13 bases between. CDR1 and CDR2 (germline): SGHAT, FQNNGV. The CDR3 DNA follows: TGTGCCAGCAGCTTAGACGACAGGACAAGGTCCTATAATTCACCCCTCCACTTT. Amino acid sequence: CASSLDDRTRSYNSPLHF.

This chain connects TRBV29-1 to TRBJ1-2, with 7 bases fitting TRBD1. Looked up from germline, CDR1 is SQVTM and CDR2 is ANQGSEA. The CDR3 length is 13 residues. Trimming at V came to 4 bases and at J to 8 bases, leaving 10 bases not matched to a gene. The CDR3 DNA follows: TGCAGCGTTGGAGAACAGGGGATGGGGGGCTACACCTTC. Translated, it gives CSVGEQGMGGYTF.